This TCR beta chain was sequenced during a study of neurological immune-mediated disorders (dated by TCRdb to between 2018 and 2021). A note on the overall study: Among the 35 or so multiple sclerosis patients, relapsing-remitting MS was present in 31 and secondary progressive MS was present in 3. The cohort included some 70 subjects: roughly 14 with HAM/TSP, about 34 with multiple sclerosis, and around 20 healthy controls. The approximately 110 TCR-beta libraries included longitudinal samples, technical triplicates and paired sorted CD4+ and CD8+ T-cell subsets alongside PBMC samples. Peripheral blood TCR-beta repertoires from patients with HTLV-I-associated myelopathy (HAM/TSP), patients with multiple sclerosis, and healthy controls were compared in the study using UMI-based sequencing. The paper's findings and limits, for the study overall: The MS cluster was not associated with any clinical or MRI features, and the authors stated that larger cohorts are needed. In a phylogenetic analysis, the repertoires of 18 out of 34 MS patients fell into a single cluster of related CDR3 sequences, pointing to a possible signature at the repertoire level. Across subjects, expanded clones never shared an identical CDR3 amino acid sequence, which suggests that the TCR-beta repertoires in every group were private. The highest TCR clonal expansion was observed in HAM/TSP patients, whereas the lowest was observed in MS patients, even when compared with healthy controls.

cDNA synthesis used template-switch 5'RACE with a primer carrying a 10-nucleotide random unique molecular identifier tagging each TCR transcript. Every sequencing run yielded over 160 million TCR-beta sequences covering 15-18 subjects. Total RNA was extracted with the RNeasy kit. The KAPA Real-time Library Amplification kit was used to amplify TCR-beta VDJ regions with primers targeting the TCR constant region and the 5'RACE anchor. A first PCR added sample indexes and Illumina adaptors, and a second PCR then raised library yield. The roughly 650 bp TCR product was size-selected on a 2% E-gel SizeSelection system after Ampure bead purification. Before pooling, library quality was checked on a Bioanalyzer, concentration was measured with Qubit, and libraries were quantified with the Kapa Library Quantification kit. Libraries were sequenced paired-end 2 x 150 bp on an Illumina HiSeq 2500. To increase sequence diversity, roughly 25-31% phiX was spiked into each library pool. For the original study's pipeline: Quality-filtered reads were processed with the UMI-based MiGEC pipeline, which removed over 75% of raw TCR sequences during error correction. VDJ genes were aligned to IMGT germline references, and each clonotype was defined by a unique CDR3 amino acid sequence together with V-J genes. VDJtools evaluated clonal expansion, Shannon diversity and CDR3 relatedness (CalcPairwiseDistances, ClusterSamples); CLCbio workbench built phylogenetic trees. Using coefficient-of-variation modelling across technical triplicates, the study counted a clone as expanded if it had at least 8 unique UMIs. TCRdb reworked the public reads: Q25 trimming with fastp, MiXCR clone assembly, productive beta chains retained. Merged by CDR3 protein, the rows form single entries marked with the most common genes and DNA. The authors' filters were not applied to this entry. The sample table holds roughly 28,000 distinct CDR3 sequences, of which more than 2.5% were seen once. Jointly, the top ten make up 7% of the sample.

Inclusive of the bounding cysteine and phenylalanine, the CDR3 is 14 residues long. Kept here is only the CDR3 DNA, which spans 42 bases and is read in frame from base 1. The germline V gene sets CDR1 to MNHEY and CDR2 to SVGEGT. Relative to germline, V is missing 4 bases and J is missing 5 bases, with 7 bases of the junction outside any gene match. For unsorted PBMC libraries, 2 million PBMCs were used after storage in RNAlater at -80 degrees C until RNA extraction. The multiple sclerosis patients were enrolled in a US clinical protocol that evaluated disease progression with magnetic resonance imaging. Peripheral blood was subjected to Ficoll-Hypaque density gradient centrifugation to isolate PBMCs, which were then cryopreserved in liquid nitrogen. The sample holds many counts of this clonotype. The specificity of this receptor is unknown. Per-base quality was not reported, and no clone a single base away is much larger than it.

The sequence came from a woman in her twenties or thirties with multiple sclerosis. The sequence is built from TRBV6-2 or TRBV6-3 and TRBJ2-5, with 7 middle bases fitting TRBD1. Sequencing was performed on PBMCs. The CDR3 sequence is CASSSGQIVETQYF. The DNA is as follows: TGTGCCAGCAGTTCGGGACAGATTGTGGAGACCCAGTACTTC.